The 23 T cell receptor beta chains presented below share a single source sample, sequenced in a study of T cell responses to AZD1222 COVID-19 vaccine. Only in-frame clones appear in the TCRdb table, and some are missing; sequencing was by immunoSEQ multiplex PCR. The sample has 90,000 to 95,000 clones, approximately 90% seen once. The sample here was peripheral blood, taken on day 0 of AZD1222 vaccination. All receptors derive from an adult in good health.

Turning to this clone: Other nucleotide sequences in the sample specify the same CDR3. CDR3 DNA: TGTGCCAGCAGCCGGGACTCTAACACCGGGGAGCTGTTTTTT. It codes for CASSRDSNTGELFF. The rearrangement uses TRBV7-9 and TRBJ2-2, with D possibly TRBD2 on 6 matching bases. Per the germline V gene, CDR1 is SEHNR and CDR2 is FQNEAQ (reference sequence). The CDR3 loop spans 14 amino acids. The germline V and J ends were trimmed by 5 bases and 2 bases, with 9 bases remaining between them.

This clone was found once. In nucleotides, the CDR3 is TGCAGACCTGGGGGGAACACTGAAGCTTTCTTT. Translating gives CRPGGNTEAFF. This chain connects TRBV20-1 to TRBJ1-1; tentative D call: TRBD1 (5 bases). Looked up from germline, CDR1 is DFQATT and CDR2 is SNEGSKA (reference sequence). This CDR3 region has 11 residues.

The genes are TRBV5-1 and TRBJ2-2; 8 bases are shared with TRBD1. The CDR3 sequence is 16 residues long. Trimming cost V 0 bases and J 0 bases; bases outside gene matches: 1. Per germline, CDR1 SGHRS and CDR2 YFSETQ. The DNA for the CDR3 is TGCGCCAGCAGCTTGGGGGACAGGACGAACACCGGGGAGCTGTTTTTT. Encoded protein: CASSLGDRTNTGELFF.

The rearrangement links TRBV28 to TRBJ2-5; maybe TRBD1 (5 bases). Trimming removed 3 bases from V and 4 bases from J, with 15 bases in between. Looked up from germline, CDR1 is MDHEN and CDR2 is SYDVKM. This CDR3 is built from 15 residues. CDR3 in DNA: TGTGCCAGCAGTTTTCTGCAGGGATTTGGAGAGACCCAGTACTTC. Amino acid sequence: CASSFLQGFGETQYF. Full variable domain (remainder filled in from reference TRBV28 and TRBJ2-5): DVKVTQSSRYLVKRTGEKVFLECVQDMDHENMFWYRQDPGLGLRLIYFSYDVKMKEKGDIPEGYSVSREKKERFSLILESASTNQTSMYLCASSFLQGFGETQYFGPGTRLLVL.

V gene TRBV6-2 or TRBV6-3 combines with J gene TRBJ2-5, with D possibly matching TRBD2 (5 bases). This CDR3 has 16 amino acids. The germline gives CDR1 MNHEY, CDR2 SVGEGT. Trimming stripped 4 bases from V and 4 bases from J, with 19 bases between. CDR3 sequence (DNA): TGTGCCAGCAGTTCCGCAAGGTCCCTAGCTCGAGAGACCCAGTACTTC. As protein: CASSSARSLARETQYF.

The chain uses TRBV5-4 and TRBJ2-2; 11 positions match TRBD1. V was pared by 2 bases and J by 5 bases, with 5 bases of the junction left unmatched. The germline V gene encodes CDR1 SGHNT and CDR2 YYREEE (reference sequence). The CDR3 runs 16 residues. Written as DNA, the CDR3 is TGTGCCAGCAGCTTACCCGGGACAGGGGGTACCGGGGAGCTGTTTTTT. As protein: CASSLPGTGGTGELFF.

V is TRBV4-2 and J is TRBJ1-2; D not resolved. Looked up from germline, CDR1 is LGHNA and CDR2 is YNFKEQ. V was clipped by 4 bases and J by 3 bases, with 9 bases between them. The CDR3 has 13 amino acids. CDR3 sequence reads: CASSPGGDYGYTF. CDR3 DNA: TGTGCCAGCAGCCCAGGCGGGGACTATGGCTACACCTTC.

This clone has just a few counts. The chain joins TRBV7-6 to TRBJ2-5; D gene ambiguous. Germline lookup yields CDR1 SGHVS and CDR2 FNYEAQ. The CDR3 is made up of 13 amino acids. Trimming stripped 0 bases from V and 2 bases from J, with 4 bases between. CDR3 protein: CASSLATQETQYF. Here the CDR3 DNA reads TGTGCCAGCAGCTTAGCGACACAAGAGACCCAGTACTTC. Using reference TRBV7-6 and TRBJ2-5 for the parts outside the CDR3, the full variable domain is GAGVSQSPRYKVTKRGQDVALRCDPISGHVSLYWYRQALGQGPEFLTYFNYEAQQDKSGLPNDRFSAERPEGSISTLTIQRTEQRDSAMYRCASSLATQETQYFGPGTRLLVL.

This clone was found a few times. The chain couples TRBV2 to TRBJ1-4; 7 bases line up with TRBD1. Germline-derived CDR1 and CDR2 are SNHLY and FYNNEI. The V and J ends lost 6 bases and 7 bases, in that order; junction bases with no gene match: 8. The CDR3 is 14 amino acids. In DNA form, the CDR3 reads TGTGCCAGCAGGGACGACAGGGCGGGTGAAAAACTGTTTTTT. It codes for CASRDDRAGEKLFF.

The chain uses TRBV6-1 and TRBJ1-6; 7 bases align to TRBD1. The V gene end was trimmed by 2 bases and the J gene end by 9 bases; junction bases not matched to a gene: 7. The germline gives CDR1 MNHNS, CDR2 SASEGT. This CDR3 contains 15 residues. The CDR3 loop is CASSELGQQASPLHF. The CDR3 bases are TGTGCCAGCAGTGAATTGGGACAGCAGGCTTCACCCCTCCACTTT.

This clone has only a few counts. In DNA form, the CDR3 reads TGTGCCACCTTCAACACTGAAGCTTTCTTT. It specifies CATFNTEAFF. The V and J genes are TRBV24-1 and TRBJ1-1; D not certain. Germline loops: CDR1 KGHDR, CDR2 SFDVKD. This CDR3 is 10 amino acids long. The ends were cut back, 9 bases at V and 2 bases at J, with 3 bases in the middle.

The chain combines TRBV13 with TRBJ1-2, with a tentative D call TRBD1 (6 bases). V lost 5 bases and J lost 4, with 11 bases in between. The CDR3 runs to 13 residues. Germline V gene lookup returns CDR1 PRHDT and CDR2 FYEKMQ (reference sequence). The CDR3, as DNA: TGTGCCAGCAGCCCACTGGGGGCCTATGGCTACACCTTC. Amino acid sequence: CASSPLGAYGYTF.

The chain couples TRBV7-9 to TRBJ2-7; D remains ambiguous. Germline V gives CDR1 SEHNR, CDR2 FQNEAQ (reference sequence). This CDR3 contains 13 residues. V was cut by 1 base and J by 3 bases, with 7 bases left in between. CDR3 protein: CASSLGNIYEQYF. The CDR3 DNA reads TGTGCCAGCAGCTTAGGCAATATCTACGAGCAGTACTTC. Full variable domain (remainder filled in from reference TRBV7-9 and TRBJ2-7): DTGVSQNPRHKITKRGQNVTFRCDPISEHNRLYWYRQTLGQGPEFLTYFQNEAQLEKSRLLSDRFSAERPKGSFSTLEIQRTEQGDSAMYLCASSLGNIYEQYFGPGTRLTVT.

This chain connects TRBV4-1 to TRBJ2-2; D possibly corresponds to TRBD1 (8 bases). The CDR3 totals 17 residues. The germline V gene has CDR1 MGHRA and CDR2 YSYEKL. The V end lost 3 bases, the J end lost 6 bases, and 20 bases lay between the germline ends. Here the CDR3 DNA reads TGCGCCAGCAGCCATTTTACAGGGGGAGGGATAGCCGGGGAGCTGTTTTTT. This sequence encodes CASSHFTGGGIAGELFF.

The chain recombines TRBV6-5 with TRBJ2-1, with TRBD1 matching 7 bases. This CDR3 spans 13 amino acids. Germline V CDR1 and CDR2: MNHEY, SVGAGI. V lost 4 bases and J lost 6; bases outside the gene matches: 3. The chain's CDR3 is CASSWGQRNEQFF. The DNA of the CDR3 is TGTGCCAGCAGTTGGGGACAGCGCAATGAGCAGTTCTTC.

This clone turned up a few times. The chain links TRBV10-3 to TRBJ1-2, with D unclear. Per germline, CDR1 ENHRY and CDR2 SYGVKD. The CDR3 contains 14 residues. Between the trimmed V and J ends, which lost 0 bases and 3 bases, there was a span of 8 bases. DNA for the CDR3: TGTGCCATCAGTGAGTCGGAAAAGGACTATGGCTACACCTTC. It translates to CAISESEKDYGYTF.

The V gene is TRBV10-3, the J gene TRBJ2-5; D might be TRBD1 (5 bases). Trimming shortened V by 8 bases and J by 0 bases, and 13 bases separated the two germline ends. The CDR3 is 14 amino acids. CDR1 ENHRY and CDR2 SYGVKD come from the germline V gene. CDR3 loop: CAIGKSDNQETQYF. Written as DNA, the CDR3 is TGTGCCATCGGTAAATCGGACAACCAAGAGACCCAGTACTTC.

The CDR3, as DNA: TGCGCCAGCAGCCAAGATTGGATGAGTGGCACTGAAGCTTTCTTT. This encodes CASSQDWMSGTEAFF. The chain uses TRBV4-3 and TRBJ1-1; unclear D gene. The CDR3 consists of 15 residues. The V gene's germline CDR1 is LGHNA and CDR2 YSLEER. V lost 0 bases to trimming and J lost 4 bases, with 12 bases between them.

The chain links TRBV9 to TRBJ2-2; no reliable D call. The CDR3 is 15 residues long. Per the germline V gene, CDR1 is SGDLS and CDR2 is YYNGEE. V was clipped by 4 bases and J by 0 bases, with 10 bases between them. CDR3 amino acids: CASSQVLANTGELFF. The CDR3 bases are TGTGCCAGCAGCCAGGTCCTAGCGAACACCGGGGAGCTGTTTTTT.

CDR3 protein: CASLPGGGETQYF. Here the CDR3 DNA reads TGCGCCAGCCTTCCCGGGGGCGGGGAGACCCAGTACTTC. The chain uses TRBV10-2 and TRBJ2-5; perhaps D is TRBD1 or TRBD2 (6 bases each). This CDR3 spans 13 amino acids. Trimming shortened V by 8 bases and J by 5 bases, and 15 bases separated the two germline ends. The germline CDR1 and CDR2 sequences are WSHSY and SAAADI.

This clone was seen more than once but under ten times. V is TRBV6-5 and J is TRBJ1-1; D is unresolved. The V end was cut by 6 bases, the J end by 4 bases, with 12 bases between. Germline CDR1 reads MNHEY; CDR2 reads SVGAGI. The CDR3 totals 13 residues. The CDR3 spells CASSLGASTEAFF. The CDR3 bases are TGTGCCAGCAGCCTCGGTGCCAGCACTGAAGCTTTCTTT.

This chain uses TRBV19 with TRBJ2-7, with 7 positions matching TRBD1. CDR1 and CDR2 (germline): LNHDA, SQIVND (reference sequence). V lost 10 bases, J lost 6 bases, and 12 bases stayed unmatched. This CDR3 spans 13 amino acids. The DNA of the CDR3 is TGTGCCACCCAACGGGGCAGGGGGACCGAGCAGTACTTC. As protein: CATQRGRGTEQYF.

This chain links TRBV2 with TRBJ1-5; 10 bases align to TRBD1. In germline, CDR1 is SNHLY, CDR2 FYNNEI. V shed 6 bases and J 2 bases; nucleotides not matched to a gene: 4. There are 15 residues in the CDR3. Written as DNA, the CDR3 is TGTGCCAGCAGGAAGACAGGGGGCGGCAATCAGCCCCAGCATTTT. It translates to CASRKTGGGNQPQHF. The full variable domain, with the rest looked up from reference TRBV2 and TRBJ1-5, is EPEVTQTPSHQVTQMGQEVILRCVPISNHLYFYWYRQILGQKVEFLVSFYNNEISEKSEIFDDQFSVERPDGSNFTLKIRSTKLEDSAMYFCASRKTGGGNQPQHFGDGTRLSIL.